Below are 2 T cell receptor beta chains sequenced from a single sample in a study of regulatory T cells in long-lasting Graves disease. Investigators prepared the TCR beta libraries by applying iRepertoire HTBI primers and Arm-PCR of CDR3 regions. TCRdb reanalysed the multiplex PCR reads using MiXCR and keeps one entry per CDR3 protein. The data show fewer than 450,000 distinct CDR3 sequences, less than 25% seen once. The time point was: persistent/refractory GD, antithyroid drugs over 5 years with positive TRAb. Following extraction of RNA from PBMCs, that RNA was used to make the TCR library. The sequencing used peripheral blood mononuclear cells (PBMCs), collected when the disease was refractory, from a patient treated with antithyroid drugs. The receptor source for this set is a female donor with Graves disease.

This clonotype has a count of ten or more. The chain couples TRBV12-3 or TRBV12-4 to TRBJ1-2; unclear D gene. V lost 2 bases to trimming and J lost 2 bases, with 6 bases between them. The CDR3 has 13 amino acids. CDR3 region: CASSLQPNYGYTF. The CDR3 coding sequence is TGTGCCAGCAGTTTACAGCCGAACTATGGCTACACCTTC.

In regard to this clonotype: One end of the junction varies from germline; a read error may be responsible. The chain links TRBV7-3 to TRBJ1-1; TRBD1 matches at 10 bases. Germline assignment: CDR1 SGHTA and CDR2 FQGTGA. The CDR3 extends over 14 amino acids. In DNA form, the CDR3 reads TGTGCCAGCAGCGCGACAGGGGGCCTGGATGAAGCTTCCTTT. Translating gives CASSATGGLDEASF.